Listed here are 21 T cell receptor beta chains from one sample, sequenced in a study of blood T cell repertoires in COVID-19 (dated by TCRdb to between 2020 and 2021). The library was obtained by the immunoSEQ multiplex PCR assay. In TCRdb, the immuneACCESS table is reduced to in-frame sequences with V and J assigned. These tables do not hold every clone; where another copy was compared, an unresolved V gene accounts for under half, and the others remain unexplained. This sample has some 170,000 clones in its table, and over 60% of those were observed once. The top ten hold approximately 8% of the sample. The sample comprised peripheral blood. The receptor source for this set is a man between 60 and 75 years old with acute or convalescent COVID-19.

This rearrangement joins TRBV5-1 to TRBJ1-5, with D perhaps matching TRBD1 (6 bases). The CDR3 covers 17 residues. V lost 2 bases and J 0 bases, leaving 15 bases between the germline ends. The germline CDR1 and CDR2 sequences are SGHRS and YFSETQ. CDR3 sequence (DNA): TGCGCCAGCAGCTTCAGAGGACAGCGCTATAGCAATCAGCCCCAGCATTTT. This sequence encodes CASSFRGQRYSNQPQHF.

V is TRBV29-1 and J is TRBJ1-1; a possible D gene is TRBD1 (5 bases). The CDR3 has 13 residues. The germline V gene has CDR1 SQVTM and CDR2 ANQGSEA. Trimming cost V 6 bases and J 6 bases, with 17 bases left between them. The CDR3 DNA reads TGCAGCGTCGGGACTACAGGTTTGTCTGAAGCTTTCTTT. Residues: CSVGTTGLSEAFF.

The chain uses TRBV11-2 and TRBJ2-6; D unresolved. The CDR3 extends over 18 amino acids. CDR1 is SGHAT and CDR2 is FQNNGV in the germline V gene. V was pared by 9 bases and J by 1 base, with 22 bases between. Here the CDR3 reads CASWNLGSTPSGANVLTF. CDR3 bases: TGTGCCAGTTGGAACCTAGGCAGCACACCTTCTGGGGCCAACGTCCTGACTTTC.

The gene calls are TRBV2 and TRBJ1-2; no reliable D call. The V and J ends lost 3 bases and 4 bases respectively, with 9 bases between them. There are 13 residues in the CDR3. Germline-derived CDR1 and CDR2 are SNHLY and FYNNEI. Here the CDR3 reads CASSEGPVYGYTF. The CDR3 DNA reads TGTGCCAGCAGTGAGGGCCCAGTCTATGGCTACACCTTC.

J is TRBJ2-2 and V is TRBV9; D is possibly TRBD1 (6 bases). The germline V gene has CDR1 SGDLS and CDR2 YYNGEE. The CDR3 runs to 15 residues. V was pared by 3 bases and J by 3 bases, with 12 bases between. The CDR3 region is CASSERGTYTGELFF. CDR3 coding DNA: TGTGCCAGCAGCGAAAGGGGGACATACACCGGGGAGCTGTTTTTT.

This clone was observed once. In DNA, the CDR3 is TGTGCCAGCAGTTACCTTTCGGAAGCTTTCTTT. Residues: CASSYLSEAFF. This chain connects TRBV6-5 to TRBJ1-1; D gene ambiguous. V was trimmed by 2 bases and J by 8 bases, leaving 6 bases between them. The length of the CDR3 is 11 residues. Germline-derived CDR1 and CDR2 are MNHEY and SVGAGI.

The rearrangement uses TRBV2 and TRBJ1-5, with a possible D match to TRBD1 (6 bases). CDR1 is SNHLY, CDR2 FYNNEI, per germline. This CDR3 comprises 14 residues. V was pared by 6 bases and J by 4 bases, with 13 bases between. CDR3 region: CASSPDRINQPQHF. The CDR3 DNA reads TGTGCCAGCAGCCCAGACAGGATTAATCAGCCCCAGCATTTT.

The chain links TRBV10-3 to TRBJ1-6, with D perhaps TRBD1 (5 bases). The CDR3 spans 16 residues. The V and J ends lost 0 bases and 5 bases respectively, with 11 bases between them. Germline V gene sequence: CDR1 ENHRY, CDR2 SYGVKD. The CDR3 DNA sequence: TGTGCCATCAGTGAGTCGGGGGGTCTAGATAATTCACCCCTCCACTTT. Residues: CAISESGGLDNSPLHF.

The chain employs TRBV5-5 and TRBJ2-3; 10 bases are shared with TRBD1. The CDR3 totals 15 residues. Germline CDR1 reads SGHKS; CDR2 reads YYEKEE (reference sequence). Trimming cost V 2 bases and J 5 bases; bases outside gene matches: 5. Here the CDR3 DNA reads TGTGCCAGCAGCTTAGACAGGGGGCAGAGAGATACGCAGTATTTT. Its translation: CASSLDRGQRDTQYF.

The chain combines TRBV28 with TRBJ1-5; 7 bases match TRBD1. The V gene end was trimmed by 6 bases and the J gene end by 5 bases; junction bases not matched to a gene: 13. The CDR3 totals 16 residues. Germline lookup yields CDR1 MDHEN and CDR2 SYDVKM. CDR3 loop: CASRSRRRDSHQPQHF. The CDR3, as DNA: TGTGCCAGCAGATCCCGTCGTCGGGACAGTCATCAGCCCCAGCATTTT.

V and J are TRBV6-5 and TRBJ1-4, with 9 bases lining up with TRBD1. After removal of 6 bases from V and 7 bases from J, the junction contained 9 bases not matched to a gene. The CDR3 extends over 15 amino acids. The germline V gene encodes CDR1 MNHEY and CDR2 SVGAGI. The CDR3 reads CASRTDRGRLEKLFF. The CDR3 bases are TGTGCCAGCAGAACGGACAGGGGAAGACTTGAAAAACTGTTTTTT.

This clone was detected only a few times. The genes are TRBV6-1 and TRBJ1-6; D perhaps matches TRBD1 (5 bases). Trimming shortened V by 4 bases and J by 10 bases, and 20 bases separated the two germline ends. Germline CDR1 and CDR2: MNHNS and SASEGT. The CDR3 consists of 16 residues. The CDR3, as DNA: TGTGCCAGCAGTGTTCACCCCGGGACTGCTGCATCACCCCTCCACTTT. The encoded protein is CASSVHPGTAASPLHF.

The CDR3 DNA follows: TGTGCCAGCAGCTGGGGACAGGGGGCCTCTAATGAGCAGTTCTTC. Encoded protein: CASSWGQGASNEQFF. The rearrangement links TRBV6-5 to TRBJ2-1; the match to TRBD1 covers 12 bases. From germline, CDR1 is MNHEY and CDR2 SVGAGI. The CDR3 spans 15 residues. V lost 6 bases, J lost 7 bases, and 7 bases stayed unmatched.

The rearrangement uses TRBV16 and TRBJ2-3; D uncertain. Trimming removed 4 bases from V and 1 base from J, with 15 bases in between. Germline loops: CDR1 KGHSY, CDR2 FQNENV. This CDR3 has 16 residues. CDR3 sequence (DNA): TGTGCCAGCAGCCCGGAGAACGCTCTTCGCACAGATACGCAGTATTTT. Translated, it gives CASSPENALRTDTQYF.

This chain connects TRBV6-1 to TRBJ1-2, with D unclear. With 0 bases removed from V and 7 bases from J, the gap between germline ends came to 9 bases. Germline loops: CDR1 MNHNS, CDR2 SASEGT. CDR3 length: 13 amino acids. CDR3 protein: CASSEAWSGGYTF. The CDR3, as DNA: TGTGCCAGCAGTGAAGCCTGGTCAGGTGGCTACACCTTC.

The chain uses TRBV7-2 and TRBJ1-2; 8 bases are a match to TRBD1. The germline V gene encodes CDR1 SGHTA and CDR2 FQGNSA. The CDR3 is made up of 16 amino acids. Losses at the gene ends were 6 bases for V and 0 bases for J; bases not matched to a gene: 9. CDR3 amino acids: CASRYRTDRANYGYTF. The CDR3 bases are TGTGCCAGCAGATATAGAACGGACAGGGCTAACTATGGCTACACCTTC. The full variable domain, with the rest looked up from reference TRBV7-2 and TRBJ1-2, is GAGVSQSPSNKVTEKGKDVELRCDPISGHTALYWYRQSLGQGLEFLIYFQGNSAPDKSGLPSDRFSAERTGGSVSTLTIQRTQQEDSAVYLCASRYRTDRANYGYTFGSGTRLTVV.

This clone showed up many times. The rearrangement uses TRBV7-9 and TRBJ1-2; 11 bases match TRBD1. CDR3 length equals 15 residues. Per germline, CDR1 SEHNR and CDR2 FQNEAQ (reference sequence). V lost 3 bases to trimming and J lost 8 bases; unmatched junction nucleotides: 8. CDR3 DNA sequence: TGTGCCAGCAGCTTGGGACAGGGGGTTTCGGCCGGCTACACCTTC. This gives the protein CASSLGQGVSAGYTF. The full variable domain, rest sourced from reference TRBV7-9 and TRBJ1-2, is DTGVSQNPRHKITKRGQNVTFRCDPISEHNRLYWYRQTLGQGPEFLTYFQNEAQLEKSRLLSDRFSAERPKGSFSTLEIQRTEQGDSAMYLCASSLGQGVSAGYTFGSGTRLTVV.

This chain uses TRBV7-3 with TRBJ2-3; D is ambiguous. CDR1 is SGHTA, CDR2 FQGTGA, per germline. The V end lost 7 bases, the J end lost 0 bases, and 14 bases lay between the germline ends. This CDR3 comprises 15 residues. This chain's CDR3 is CASTSDTSSTDTQYF. CDR3 sequence (DNA): TGTGCCAGCACCAGCGATACCTCTAGCACAGATACGCAGTATTTT. The entire variable domain, with the rest obtained from reference TRBV7-3 and TRBJ2-3, is as follows: GAGVSQTPSNKVTEKGKYVELRCDPISGHTALYWYRQSLGQGPEFLIYFQGTGAADDSGLPNDRFFAVRPEGSVSTLKIQRTERGDSAVYLCASTSDTSSTDTQYFGPGTRLTVL.

The chain joins TRBV6-5 to TRBJ1-4; TRBD1 aligns across 8 bases. The CDR3 runs to 14 residues. Germline values: CDR1 MNHEY, CDR2 SVGAGI. The J segment lost 8 bases and the V segment lost 5 bases, leaving 7 bases of the junction unmatched. Written as DNA, the CDR3 is TGTGCCAGCAGTAGGCAGGGGGCAGAGGAAAAACTGTTTTTT. Translated, it gives CASSRQGAEEKLFF.

The V and J genes are TRBV4-1 and TRBJ1-5, with TRBD1 matching over 12 bases. The CDR3 length is 15 residues. Germline CDR1 is MGHRA and CDR2 is YSYEKL. Trimming removed 4 bases from V and 6 bases from J; junction bases left unmatched: 4. CDR3 in DNA: TGCGCCAGCAGCCGTGGGACAGGGGGCGGTCAGCCCCAGCATTTT. Translated: CASSRGTGGGQPQHF.

This chain's CDR3 is CASSLTGQGQVYEQYF. In nucleotides, the CDR3 is TGCGCCAGCAGCCTTACAGGACAGGGTCAAGTCTACGAGCAGTACTTC. This chain connects TRBV5-1 to TRBJ2-7; 8 positions match TRBD1. J lost 3 bases, V lost 4 bases, and 12 bases had no gene match. The CDR3 is 16 amino acids. From germline, CDR1 is SGHRS and CDR2 YFSETQ.